This TCR beta chain appears in the sequencing data of a study of T-cell reconstitution after alpha-beta-depleted transplantation in children. Trimming left V 3 bases short and J 4 bases short, with 13 bases between. The CDR3 length is 15 residues. Germline lookup yields CDR1 ENHRY and CDR2 SYGVKD. Worth noting for this clonotype: Antigen specificity is unknown.

Unique molecular identifiers were used in preparing the TCRbeta library. TCRdb re-analysed the PCR reads in MiXCR, keeping a single row per CDR3 protein. The sample carries 250,000 to 400,000 distinct CDR3 sequences, about a quarter recorded once. General observations from the study: When one year had passed after transplant, most T-cell counts and diversity came from newly produced T cells. Surviving recipient T cells and intrathymic progenitors accounted for some patients' high TCRbeta diversity at day 60. Where alpha-beta T cells came from about two months after transplant was reportedly several hundred expanded graft clones.

The chain recombines TRBV10-3 with TRBJ1-5, with a possible D match to TRBD1 (5 bases). The sequence came from a male patient between 10 and 17 years old who had a stem cell transplant for acute lymphoblastic leukemia, so the T cells may come from the graft donor. Sequencing was performed on PBMCs, mostly from graft donor cells, taken 180 days after TCRalphabeta/CD19-depleted stem cell transplant. CDR3 in DNA: TGTGCCATCAGTGAAGGGGACCTGTGGAATCAGCCCCAGCATTTT. Encoded protein: CAISEGDLWNQPQHF.